The clone carrying this T cell receptor beta chain was seen a few times. This specimen comes from a study of CD8+CD57+ T cells in acquired aplastic anemia. Selection for sequencing was limited to patients who had shown CD8+CD57+ cell expansion by flow cytometry. Genomic DNA, serving as template, underwent TCR beta VDJ and CDR3 profiling. One entry per CDR3 protein results from TCRdb running MiXCR on the reads. The profile covers just over 150,000 distinct CDR3 sequences, with 40% to 60% appearing a single time and about 30% taken by the ten largest. V lost 4 bases and J 5 bases, leaving 7 bases between the germline ends. Germline V lookup: CDR1 ENHRY, CDR2 SYGVKD. The length of the CDR3 is 12 residues.

The sequence came from a human donor with aplastic anemia. The source material was sorted CD4+, CD8+, or CD8+CD57+ T cells (not recorded which) from PBMCs. The chain recombines TRBV10-3 with TRBJ2-3; D uncertain. The CDR3 reads CAISGLQDTQYF. In DNA form, the CDR3 reads TGTGCCATCAGTGGCCTCCAAGATACGCAGTATTTT.